The 2 T cell receptor beta chains below all came from one sample that was sequenced in a study of cytomegalovirus exposure and HLA in healthy donors. PCR used 60 Vbeta primers and 13 Jbeta primers. The data were produced by immunoSEQ multiplex PCR, yet TCRdb's version contains in-frame clones alone and is incomplete. The sample holds 70,000 to 100,000 clones. Specimen: PBMCs. These receptors were collected from a man younger than 35 in good health and CMV-seropositive.

The rearrangement uses TRBV10-3 and TRBJ1-1; TRBD1 matches at 8 bases. V was clipped by 9 bases and J by 1 base; unmatched bases: 4. Germline-derived CDR1 and CDR2 are ENHRY and SYGVKD. The CDR3 length is 13 residues. The CDR3 spells CAIQGGPNTEAFF. DNA for the CDR3: TGTGCCATACAGGGGGGCCCGAACACTGAAGCTTTCTTT.

The chain employs TRBV6-6 and TRBJ1-1; D gene uncertain. This CDR3 has 14 amino acids. V was clipped by 6 bases and J by 11 bases, with 22 bases between them. CDR1 is MNHNY and CDR2 is SVGAGI in the germline V gene (reference sequence). In DNA form, the CDR3 reads TGTGCCAGCAGGACCCTGACCCCAACCACAGTTGCTTTCTTT. It specifies CASRTLTPTTVAFF.